A selection of T cell receptor beta chains follows, all from one sample in a study of shared clonotypes between healthy human individuals. Clones were read by immunoSEQ multiplex PCR, and TCRdb kept only the in-frame ones, dropping some. The data hold around 2.1 million clones, with more than 90% observed a single time. Material: naive CD4+ T cells sorted from blood. The receptors shown here come from a man between 18 and 35 years old in good health. The CDR3 runs from the conserved cysteine through the conserved F or W. The D gene is left open where the match is weak.

length: 14
J: TRBJ1-2
D: NA
V: TRBV27
CDR3: CASRLFPGEDGYTF

length: 11
J: TRBJ2-2
D: NA
V: TRBV7-6
CDR3: CASSFVGELFF

length: 13
J: TRBJ1-1
D: NA
V: TRBV19
CDR3: CASSISRNTEAFF

length: 14
J: TRBJ2-3
D: NA
V: TRBV7-9
CDR3: CASSLGQATDTQYF

length: 11
J: TRBJ2-3
D: TRBD1
V: TRBV20-1
CDR3: CSALTGNTQYF

length: 14
J: TRBJ2-3
D: TRBD1
V: TRBV10-3
CDR3: CAITMTGRTDTQYF

length: 11
J: TRBJ1-1
D: NA
V: TRBV27
CDR3: CASSSGEKAFF

length: 13
J: TRBJ1-1
D: NA
V: TRBV27
CDR3: CALFWGRGTEAFF

length: 15
J: TRBJ2-3
D: TRBD2
V: TRBV5-4
CDR3: CASSLTSGRTDTQYF

length: 13
J: TRBJ1-1
D: NA
V: TRBV6-1
CDR3: CASSELENTEAFF

length: 11
J: TRBJ2-3
D: NA
V: TRBV20-1
CDR3: CSARVGDTQYF

length: 15
J: TRBJ2-5
D: NA
V: TRBV7-9
CDR3: CASSPPRGGQETQYF

length: 19
J: TRBJ2-4
D: TRBD2
V: TRBV4-3
CDR3: CASSPQGTSGSIAKNIRYF

length: 14
J: TRBJ2-2
D: NA
V: TRBV18
CDR3: CASSPPKNTGELFF

length: 13
J: TRBJ2-3
D: NA
V: TRBV11-3
CDR3: CASSFLFADTQYF

length: 13
J: TRBJ1-6
D: NA
V: TRBV6-5
CDR3: CASSYSPDSPLHF

length: 14
J: TRBJ1-1
D: NA
V: TRBV6-5
CDR3: CASSYSGWNTEAFF

length: 14
J: TRBJ1-6
D: NA
V: TRBV18
CDR3: CASSPRDGDSPLHF

length: 17
J: TRBJ2-6
D: NA
V: TRBV5-4
CDR3: CASSLAGINSGANVLTF

length: 14
J: TRBJ1-6
D: NA
V: TRBV6-4
CDR3: CASKGLPYNSPLHF

length: 15
J: TRBJ2-7
D: NA
V: TRBV27
CDR3: CASSLIWAAPGEQYF

length: 14
J: TRBJ1-1
D: NA
V: TRBV5-1
CDR3: CASSFQGVDTEAFF

length: 14
J: TRBJ1-1
D: NA
V: TRBV11-2
CDR3: CASSLSGMNTEAFF

length: 13
J: TRBJ2-5
D: NA
V: TRBV30
CDR3: CAWDGAFGETQYF

length: 15
J: TRBJ2-7
D: NA
V: TRBV18
CDR3: CASSPPSLVGYEQYF

length: 12
J: TRBJ1-2
D: TRBD1
V: TRBV28
CDR3: CASSLRDRPHTF

length: 14
J: TRBJ1-2
D: TRBD1
V: TRBV6-1
CDR3: CASNGQVINYGYTF

length: 13
J: TRBJ2-5
D: NA
V: TRBV7-7
CDR3: CASSWTKQETQYF

length: 16
J: TRBJ2-1
D: TRBD2
V: TRBV4-1
CDR3: CASSQVGTSRYNEQFF

length: 14
J: TRBJ1-2
D: TRBD1
V: TRBV11-2
CDR3: CASSLGGGINGYTF

length: 14
J: TRBJ2-7
D: NA
V: TRBV18
CDR3: CASSPTGSSYEQYF

length: 15
J: TRBJ2-7
D: TRBD2
V: TRBV7-2
CDR3: CASRKTSGYSYEQYF

length: 14
J: TRBJ1-2
D: TRBD1
V: TRBV6-5
CDR3: CASSNQQGPYGYTF

length: 15
J: TRBJ2-2
D: TRBD2
V: TRBV27
CDR3: CASRSASGLPGELFF

length: 13
J: TRBJ1-2
D: TRBD1
V: TRBV6-6
CDR3: CASSSDRAYGYTF

length: 14
J: TRBJ1-1
D: TRBD1
V: TRBV7-9
CDR3: CASSLKGARTEAFF

length: 13
J: TRBJ2-2
D: NA
V: TRBV9
CDR3: CASSLGPTGELFF

length: 15
J: TRBJ2-5
D: NA
V: TRBV7-2
CDR3: CASSLWGLGQETQYF

length: 17
J: TRBJ2-2
D: TRBD1
V: TRBV11-2
CDR3: CASSQGSWDRATGELFF

length: 15
J: TRBJ2-7
D: NA
V: TRBV11-3
CDR3: CASSSQGLGSHEQYF

length: 15
J: TRBJ2-3
D: NA
V: TRBV6-6
CDR3: CASRPTGVGTDTQYF

length: 12
J: TRBJ2-7
D: NA
V: TRBV7-9
CDR3: CASSLDTGKQYF

length: 13
J: TRBJ1-1
D: TRBD1
V: TRBV5-1
CDR3: CASSLGQGIEAFF

length: 14
J: TRBJ2-3
D: TRBD2
V: TRBV29-1
CDR3: CSVGRGLGTDTQYF

length: 13
J: TRBJ1-1
D: NA
V: TRBV11-3
CDR3: CASSLELGTEAFF

length: 12
J: TRBJ2-5
D: NA
V: TRBV10-3
CDR3: CAIAPREETQYF

length: 15
J: TRBJ2-1
D: NA
V: TRBV5-1
CDR3: CASSSRDGSYNEQFF

length: 13
J: TRBJ1-5
D: TRBD1
V: TRBV6-1
CDR3: CASIGTGHQPQHF

length: 15
J: TRBJ2-7
D: NA
V: TRBV15
CDR3: CATSRDPGVSYEQYF

length: 17
J: TRBJ1-2
D: NA
V: TRBV2
CDR3: CASSEALVEHRRNGYTF

length: 15
J: TRBJ2-3
D: TRBD1
V: TRBV6-1
CDR3: CASSDGQGHTDTQYF

length: 14
J: TRBJ2-3
D: TRBD2
V: TRBV7-2
CDR3: CASSPRAGTDTQYF

length: 13
J: TRBJ1-2
D: NA
V: TRBV2
CDR3: CASSEEGNYGYTF

length: 15
J: TRBJ2-2
D: TRBD2
V: TRBV2
CDR3: CASGLAGGWTGELFF